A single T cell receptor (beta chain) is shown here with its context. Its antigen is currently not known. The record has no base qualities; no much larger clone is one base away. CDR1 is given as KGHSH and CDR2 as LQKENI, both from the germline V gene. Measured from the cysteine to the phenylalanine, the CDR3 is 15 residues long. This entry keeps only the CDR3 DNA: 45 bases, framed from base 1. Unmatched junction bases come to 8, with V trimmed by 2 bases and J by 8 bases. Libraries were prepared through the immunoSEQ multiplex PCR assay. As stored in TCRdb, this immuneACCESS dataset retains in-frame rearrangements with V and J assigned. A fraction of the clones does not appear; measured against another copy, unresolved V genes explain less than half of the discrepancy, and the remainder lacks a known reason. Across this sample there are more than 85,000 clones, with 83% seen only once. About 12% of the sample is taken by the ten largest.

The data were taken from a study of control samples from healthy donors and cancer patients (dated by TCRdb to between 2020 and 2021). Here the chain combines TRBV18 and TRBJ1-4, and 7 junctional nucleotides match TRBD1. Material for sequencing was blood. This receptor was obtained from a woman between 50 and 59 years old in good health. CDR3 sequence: CASSPEPGQIEKLFF. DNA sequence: TGTGCCAGCTCACCAGAGCCGGGACAGATAGAAAAACTGTTTTTT.